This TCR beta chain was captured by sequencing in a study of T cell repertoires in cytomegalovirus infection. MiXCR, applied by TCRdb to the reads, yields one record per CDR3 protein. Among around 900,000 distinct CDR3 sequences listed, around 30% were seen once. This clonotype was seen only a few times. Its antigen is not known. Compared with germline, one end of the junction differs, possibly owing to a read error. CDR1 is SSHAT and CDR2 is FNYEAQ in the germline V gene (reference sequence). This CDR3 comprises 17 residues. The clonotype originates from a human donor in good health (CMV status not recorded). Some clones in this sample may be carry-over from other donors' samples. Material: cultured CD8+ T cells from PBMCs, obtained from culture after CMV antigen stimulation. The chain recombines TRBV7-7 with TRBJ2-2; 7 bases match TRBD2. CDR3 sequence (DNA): TGTGCTAGCAGCTTGAGGCAAGCGGGGACGAACACCGGGGAGCTGTTTTTT. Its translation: CASSLRQAGTNTGELFF.